The clone carrying this T cell receptor (beta chain) was seen at least ten times. RNA transcripts gave rise to amplified TCR beta CDR3 regions. With the HTBI primer set, the TCR CDR3 went through a first round of RT-PCR. TCRdb re-derived calls from the multiplex PCR reads in MiXCR, one entry per CDR3 protein. The top ten clones hold over 25% of a sample with 300,000 to 500,000 distinct CDR3 sequences, under 15% of them seen once. These data originate in a study of T cells in Graves' hyperthyroidism and ophthalmopathy. CDR3 length equals 16 residues. V shed 2 bases, J shed 3 bases, and the junction held 9 bases outside the gene matches. The V gene's germline CDR1 is MNHEY and CDR2 SVGEGT.

The sequence came from a woman younger than 45 with Graves' hyperthyroidism. The sample consisted of blood. The chain joins TRBV6-2 or TRBV6-3 to TRBJ1-1; 7 nucleotides line up with TRBD1. This chain's CDR3 is CASSYRSTGQHTEAFF. DNA for the CDR3: TGTGCCAGCAGTTACCGTTCGACAGGGCAGCACACTGAAGCTTTCTTT.